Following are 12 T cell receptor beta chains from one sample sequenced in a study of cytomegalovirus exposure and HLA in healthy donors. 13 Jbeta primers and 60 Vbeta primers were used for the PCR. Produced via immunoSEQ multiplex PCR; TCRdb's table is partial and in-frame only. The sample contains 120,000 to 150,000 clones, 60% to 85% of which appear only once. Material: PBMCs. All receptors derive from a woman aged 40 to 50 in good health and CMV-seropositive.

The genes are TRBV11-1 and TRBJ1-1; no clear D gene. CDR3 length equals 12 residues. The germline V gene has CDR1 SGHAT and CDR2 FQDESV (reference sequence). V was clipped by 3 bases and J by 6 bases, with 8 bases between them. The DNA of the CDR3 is TGTGCCAGCAGCTTCGGTAACTCTGAAGCTTTCTTT. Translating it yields CASSFGNSEAFF.

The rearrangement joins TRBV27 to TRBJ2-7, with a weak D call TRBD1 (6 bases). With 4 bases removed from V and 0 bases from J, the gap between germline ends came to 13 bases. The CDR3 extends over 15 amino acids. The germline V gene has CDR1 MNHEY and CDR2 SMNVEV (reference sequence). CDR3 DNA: TGTGCCAGCAGTTATGGGGGCCTAATCTCCTACGAGCAGTACTTC. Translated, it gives CASSYGGLISYEQYF.

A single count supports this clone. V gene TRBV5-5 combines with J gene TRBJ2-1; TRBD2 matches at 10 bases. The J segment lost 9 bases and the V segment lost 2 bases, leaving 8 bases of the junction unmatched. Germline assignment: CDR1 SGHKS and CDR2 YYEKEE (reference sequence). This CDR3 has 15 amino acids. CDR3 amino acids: CASSLLAGGGGEQFF. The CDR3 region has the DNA TGTGCCAGCAGCTTATTAGCGGGGGGCGGTGGTGAGCAGTTCTTC.

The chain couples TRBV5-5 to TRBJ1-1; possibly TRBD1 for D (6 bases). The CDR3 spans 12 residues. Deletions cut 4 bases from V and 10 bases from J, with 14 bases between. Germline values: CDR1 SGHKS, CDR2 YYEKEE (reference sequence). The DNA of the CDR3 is TGTGCCAGCAGCCCCATACAGGGATCAGCTTTCTTT. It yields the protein CASSPIQGSAFF.

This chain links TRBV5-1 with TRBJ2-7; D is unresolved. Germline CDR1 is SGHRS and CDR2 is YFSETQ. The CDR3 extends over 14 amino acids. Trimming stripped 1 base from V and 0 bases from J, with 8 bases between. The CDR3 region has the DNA TGCGCCAGCAGCTTGTCAGTCAGCTCCTACGAGCAGTACTTC. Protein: CASSLSVSSYEQYF. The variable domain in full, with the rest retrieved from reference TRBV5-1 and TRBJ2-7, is KAGVTQTPRYLIKTRGQQVTLSCSPISGHRSVSWYQQTPGQGLQFLFEYFSETQRNKGNFPGRFSGRQFSNSRSEMNVSTLELGDSALYLCASSLSVSSYEQYFGPGTRLTVT.

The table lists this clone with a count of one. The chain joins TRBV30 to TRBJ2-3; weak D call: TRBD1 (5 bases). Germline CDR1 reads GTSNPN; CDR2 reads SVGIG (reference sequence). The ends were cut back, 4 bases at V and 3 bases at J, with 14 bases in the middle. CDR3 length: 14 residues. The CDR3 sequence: CAWKTERRTDTQYF. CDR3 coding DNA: TGTGCCTGGAAGACAGAGCGCCGAACAGATACGCAGTATTTT.

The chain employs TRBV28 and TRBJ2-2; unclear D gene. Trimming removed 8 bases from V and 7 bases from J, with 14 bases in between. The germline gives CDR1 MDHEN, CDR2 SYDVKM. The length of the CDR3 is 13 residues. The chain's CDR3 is CASVNTVNGELFF. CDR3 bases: TGTGCCAGCGTAAATACAGTTAACGGGGAGCTGTTTTTT.

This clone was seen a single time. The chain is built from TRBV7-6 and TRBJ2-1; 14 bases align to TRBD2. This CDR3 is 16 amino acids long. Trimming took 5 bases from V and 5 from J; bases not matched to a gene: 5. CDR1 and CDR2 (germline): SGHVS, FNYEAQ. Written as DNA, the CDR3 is TGTGCCAGCAGCAGACTAGCGGGGGGGCTGGACAATGAGCAGTTCTTC. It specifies CASSRLAGGLDNEQFF.

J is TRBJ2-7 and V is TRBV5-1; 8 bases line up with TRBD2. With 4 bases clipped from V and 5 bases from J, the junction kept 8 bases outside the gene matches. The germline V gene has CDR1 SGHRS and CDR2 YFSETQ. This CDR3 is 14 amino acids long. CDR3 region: CASSIRGGLNEQYF. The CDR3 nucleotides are TGCGCCAGCAGCATACGGGGGGGCCTTAACGAGCAGTACTTC.

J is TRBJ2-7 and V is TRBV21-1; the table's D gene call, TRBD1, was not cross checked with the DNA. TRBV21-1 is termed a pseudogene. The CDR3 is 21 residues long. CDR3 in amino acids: CASSTKRSHLHPGQRTYEQYF. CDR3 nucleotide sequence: TGTGCCAGCAGCACCAAACGCTCCCACCTTCATCCGGGACAGAGAACCTACGAGCAGTACTTC.

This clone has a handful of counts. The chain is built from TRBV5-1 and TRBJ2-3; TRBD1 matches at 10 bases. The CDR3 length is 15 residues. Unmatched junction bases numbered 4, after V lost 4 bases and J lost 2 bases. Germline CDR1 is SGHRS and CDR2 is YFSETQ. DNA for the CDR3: TGCGCCAGCAGCCTTGGGACAGGGGTCACAGATACGCAGTATTTT. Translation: CASSLGTGVTDTQYF.

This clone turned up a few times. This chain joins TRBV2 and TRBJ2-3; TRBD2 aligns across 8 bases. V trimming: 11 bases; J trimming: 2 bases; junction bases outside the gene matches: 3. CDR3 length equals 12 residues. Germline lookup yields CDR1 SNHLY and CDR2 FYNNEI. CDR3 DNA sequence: TGTGCCTTTAGCGGGGACACAGATACGCAGTATTTT. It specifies CAFSGDTDTQYF.